This TCR beta chain was found in a study of PD-1 blockade in classical Hodgkin lymphoma. Study-wide context: Treatment was intravenous nivolumab, 3 mg/kg every 2 weeks, until progression.

In germline, CDR1 is SGHRS, CDR2 YFSETQ. This CDR3 region has 16 residues. V dropped 4 bases and J dropped 5 bases, with 22 bases sitting between them. Study-level results: Compared with baseline, CD4+ but not CD8+ TCR diversity had risen significantly by C4D1. Relative to healthy donors, newly diagnosed patients reportedly had lower baseline TCR diversity, which was reported as lower still in relapsed/refractory patients.

Every patient relapsed after autologous stem cell transplantation, and brentuximab vedotin exposure varied. Best responses were complete response, partial response or progressive disease. A word on this clone: Its specificity is unknown.

Repertoires were generated with immunoSEQ multiplex PCR, while TCRdb's copy carries only in-frame clones and drops some. The top ten clones hold about three fifths of a sample with around 7,100 clones, about 74% of them seen once. The receptor was derived from a human donor with classical Hodgkin lymphoma. The source material was peripheral blood mononuclear cells (PBMCs), sampled at baseline. V and J are TRBV5-1 and TRBJ2-7; TRBD2 might be the D (8 bases). The CDR3 region has the DNA TGCGCCAGCAGCCTACCGGACAGGTCGGGAGGGGACGAGCAGTACTTC. Translated, it gives CASSLPDRSGGDEQYF. Variable domain in full (rest from reference TRBV5-1 and TRBJ2-7): KAGVTQTPRYLIKTRGQQVTLSCSPISGHRSVSWYQQTPGQGLQFLFEYFSETQRNKGNFPGRFSGRQFSNSRSEMNVSTLELGDSALYLCASSLPDRSGGDEQYFGPGTRLTVT.